A selection of T cell receptor beta chains follows, all from one sample in a study of shared clonotypes between healthy human individuals. The data were produced by immunoSEQ multiplex PCR, yet TCRdb's version contains in-frame clones alone and is incomplete. Of roughly 1.4 million clones listed, approximately 98.5% are singletons. Sequenced sample: naive CD4+ T cells sorted from blood. Source of these receptors: a man aged 25-45 years in good health. Both conserved end residues are trimmed from each CDR3. Each record gives: V gene, D gene, clone size, J gene, CDR3 protein. The D gene is left open where the match is weak. The size entry is marked missing in some rows and otherwise reads once, few, many or a size class.

TRBV7-2,TRBD1,-,TRBJ2-1,ASSYDRDNEQF
TRBV19,-,-,TRBJ2-6,ASSSAAGLGSGANVLT
TRBV19,-,once,TRBJ1-5,ASGQFRGNQPQH
TRBV6-5,-,-,TRBJ2-5,ASSFRGNAAETQY
TRBV6-1,TRBD1,-,TRBJ1-5,ASSQQGLSNQPQH
TRBV5-1,TRBD1,-,TRBJ2-3,ATSTGGRTDTQY
TRBV19,-,-,TRBJ1-2,ASSIERGRDGYT
TRBV7-8,-,-,TRBJ2-5,ASTPDREGKTQY
TRBV5-3,TRBD1,-,TRBJ2-5,ARSLGTGRLWQY
TRBV5-5,-,-,TRBJ2-7,ASSLGASYEQY
TRBV6-5,-,-,TRBJ1-2,ASTRDLAGGYT
TRBV9,-,-,TRBJ2-6,ASSVGGANVLT
TRBV12-5,TRBD1,-,TRBJ1-5,ASGYNRGNNQPQH
TRBV10-3,-,-,TRBJ2-7,AISPLSVTYEQY
TRBV6-5,-,-,TRBJ2-7,ASTRRGHSYEQY
TRBV6-5,-,-,TRBJ2-7,ASKARQELSYEQY
TRBV10-1,-,once,TRBJ2-3,ASSAQGTDTQY
TRBV9,-,-,TRBJ2-7,ASSVGDPAVFSYEQY
TRBV6-5,-,-,TRBJ2-4,ASSSLDNQDIQY
TRBV2,TRBD1,-,TRBJ2-7,ASSAGTGGFEQY
TRBV11-2,-,-,TRBJ1-4,ASSPLQVKNEKLF
TRBV11-3,-,-,TRBJ2-5,ASSIPGQETQY
TRBV7-2,TRBD1,-,TRBJ2-7,ASSLFSHLNRGRPYEQY
TRBV5-4,-,-,TRBJ2-7,ASSLAGPTEQY